This T cell receptor beta chain was sequenced for a study of blood T cell repertoires in COVID-19. TCRdb keeps only in-frame clones here, not all; method: immunoSEQ multiplex PCR. This table has around 69,000 clones, roughly 80% appearing once. This CDR3 is built from 17 residues. Germline values: CDR1 LGHNA, CDR2 YNFKEQ. V trimming: 2 bases; J trimming: 3 bases; junction bases outside the gene matches: 11. The sample consisted of peripheral blood. The TCR originated in a woman aged 55-70 years with acute or convalescent COVID-19. This chain joins TRBV4-2 and TRBJ2-3; 7 positions match TRBD2. In DNA, the CDR3 is TGTGCCAGCAGCCAACCCATGACTAGCCGGCAAACAGATACGCAGTATTTT. Translation: CASSQPMTSRQTDTQYF.